These 13 T cell receptor beta chains were sequenced from one sample in a study of T cell responses to AZD1222 COVID-19 vaccine. The method was immunoSEQ multiplex PCR; TCRdb's version includes in-frame clones alone and lacks a portion of them. The sample shows 130,000 or so clones, about 93% of them seen only once. The material was peripheral blood, obtained 28 days after the second dose of the MenACWY control vaccine. The receptor source for this set is an adult who received the MenACWY meningococcal vaccine as a control.

Points on this clone: This sample includes further DNA sequences coding for the same CDR3. The chain recombines TRBV18 with TRBJ1-4; 8 nucleotides agree with TRBD1. With V trimmed by 3 bases and J by 2 bases, 2 bases remained unmatched. The germline CDR1 and CDR2 sequences are KGHSH and LQKENI. The CDR3 is made up of 15 amino acids. The CDR3 here is CASSPRTGTNEKLFF. The CDR3 coding sequence is TGTGCCAGCTCACCCAGGACAGGGACTAATGAAAAACTGTTTTTT.

The chain couples TRBV5-1 to TRBJ2-7; D is possibly TRBD1 or TRBD2 (5 bases each). The CDR3 extends over 14 amino acids. Germline V gene data show CDR1 as SGHRS and CDR2 as YFSETQ. Trimming stripped 4 bases from V and 4 bases from J, with 15 bases between. The CDR3 bases are TGCGCCAGCAGCACCGGGCAGGGAGCATACGAGCAGTACTTC. Translating it yields CASSTGQGAYEQYF.

The rearrangement uses TRBV5-8 and TRBJ2-7; TRBD2 might be the D (5 bases). The CDR3 is 15 residues long. CDR1 and CDR2 (germline): SGHTS, YDEGEE. The V and J ends lost 1 base and 3 bases respectively, with 14 bases between them. CDR3 nucleotide sequence: TGTGCCAGCAGCTTGAATCCGGATGCGGGCTACGAGCAGTACTTC. Translating it yields CASSLNPDAGYEQYF. Supplemented by reference TRBV5-8 and TRBJ2-7, the full variable domain reads EAGVTQSPTHLIKTRGQQATLRCSPISGHTSVYWYQQALGLGLQFLLWYDEGEERNRGNFPPRFSGRQFPNYSSELNVNALELEDSALYLCASSLNPDAGYEQYFGPGTRLTVT.

CDR3 loop: CASSPGQRSSYEQYF. CDR3 nucleotide sequence: TGTGCCAGCAGCCCCGGACAGAGGAGCTCCTACGAGCAGTACTTC. The genes are TRBV7-9 and TRBJ2-7, with D tentatively TRBD1 (6 bases). V was pared by 5 bases and J by 0 bases, with 14 bases between. Looked up from germline, CDR1 is SEHNR and CDR2 is FQNEAQ (reference sequence). The CDR3 contains 15 residues. The full variable domain, rest sourced from reference TRBV7-9 and TRBJ2-7, is DTGVSQNPRHKITKRGQNVTFRCDPISEHNRLYWYRQTLGQGPEFLTYFQNEAQLEKSRLLSDRFSAERPKGSFSTLEIQRTEQGDSAMYLCASSPGQRSSYEQYFGPGTRLTVT.

This clone was seen only once. The gene calls are TRBV16 and TRBJ2-2; 9 positions agree with TRBD1. Germline CDR1 is KGHSY and CDR2 is FQNENV. Trimming at V came to 2 bases and at J to 1 base, leaving 2 bases not matched to a gene. The CDR3 spans 16 residues. The CDR3 protein is CASSQRDRENTGELFF. CDR3 bases: TGTGCCAGCAGCCAAAGGGACAGGGAGAACACCGGGGAGCTGTTTTTT.

This sequence joins TRBV5-1 and TRBJ2-1; 7 bases align to TRBD1. Germline V gives CDR1 SGHRS, CDR2 YFSETQ. Losses at the gene ends were 3 bases for V and 6 bases for J; bases not matched to a gene: 9. The CDR3 extends over 15 amino acids. CDR3 in DNA: TGCGCCAGCAGCTCGGTTGGCAGGACAGGCAATGAGCAGTTCTTC. Protein: CASSSVGRTGNEQFF.

J is TRBJ1-6 and V is TRBV28; 10 bases fit TRBD1. Germline-derived CDR1 and CDR2 are MDHEN and SYDVKM. The V segment lost 5 bases and the J segment 4 bases; nucleotides outside the gene matches: 8. The CDR3 runs 17 residues. The CDR3 loop reads CASSPRDRGTYNSPLHF. The DNA for the CDR3 is TGTGCCAGCAGTCCTCGGGACAGGGGAACGTATAATTCACCCCTCCACTTT.

The rearrangement links TRBV14 to TRBJ1-1; possibly TRBD1 for D (5 bases). Germline CDR1 is SGHDN and CDR2 is FVKESK. The length of the CDR3 is 13 residues. Trimming stripped 5 bases from V and 8 bases from J, with 15 bases between. As DNA, the CDR3 is TGTGCCAGCAGCGTGGGACGTGGCACCGAAGCTTTCTTT. Its translation is CASSVGRGTEAFF.

The chain carries TRBV5-5 and TRBJ1-1; D is unresolved. The germline CDR1 and CDR2 sequences are SGHKS and YYEKEE (reference sequence). Trimming cost V 4 bases and J 3 bases, with 13 bases left between them. The CDR3 spans 14 residues. CDR3: CASSPLRRDTEAFF. In DNA form, the CDR3 reads TGTGCCAGCAGCCCACTTAGACGGGACACTGAAGCTTTCTTT.

The V and J genes are TRBV6-5 and TRBJ2-5; 13 positions match TRBD2. The V gene's germline CDR1 is MNHEY and CDR2 SVGAGI. The CDR3 length is 15 residues. J lost 5 bases, V lost 7 bases, and 7 bases had no gene match. The CDR3 DNA follows: TGTGCCAGCAATTATGGGACTAGCGGGAAGGAGACCCAGTACTTC. Residues: CASNYGTSGKETQYF.

The CDR3 sequence: CASSLGRAVVDTQYF. CDR3 DNA: TGTGCCAGCAGCTTAGGCAGGGCGGTGGTAGATACGCAGTATTTT. The chain uses TRBV7-9 and TRBJ2-3; maybe TRBD1 (5 bases). Germline V gene lookup returns CDR1 SEHNR and CDR2 FQNEAQ (reference sequence). The CDR3 runs to 15 residues. The V gene lost 1 base and the J gene lost 5 bases, with 13 bases spanning the gap.

The V gene is TRBV11-2, the J gene TRBJ2-3; D not resolved. The CDR3 covers 13 residues. V dropped 1 base and J dropped 5 bases, with 7 bases sitting between them. Germline V lookup: CDR1 SGHAT, CDR2 FQNNGV. CDR3 sequence (DNA): TGTGCCAGCAGCTTAGTGGTCGTAGATACGCAGTATTTT. This codes for CASSLVVVDTQYF.

This clone turned up a few times. The rearrangement joins TRBV20-1 to TRBJ2-2; D uncertain. The germline V gene has CDR1 DFQATT and CDR2 SNEGSKA (reference sequence). This CDR3 is built from 15 residues. V gave up 6 bases and J gave up 0 bases, with 14 bases separating them. The CDR3 is CSASQSETNTGELFF. The CDR3 DNA reads as TGCAGTGCCAGTCAAAGCGAGACGAACACCGGGGAGCTGTTTTTT.